The 8 T cell receptor beta chains below all came from one sample that was sequenced in a study of radiotherapy plus CTLA-4 blockade in lung cancer. Sequencing was performed with immunoSEQ multiplex PCR; in TCRdb, only in-frame clones are kept and a portion is missing. Among over 100,000 clones, roughly 77% were seen once, and the ten largest hold about 3.5%. Sequencing used peripheral blood, obtained from a patient treated with radiotherapy plus ipilimumab. Every receptor here comes from a human donor with non-small cell lung cancer that progressed on radiotherapy plus ipilimumab. Some clones in this sample may be carry-over from other donors' samples.

The chain is built from TRBV18 and TRBJ2-5; D call uncertain. Germline values: CDR1 KGHSH, CDR2 LQKENI. The CDR3 length is 11 residues. Trimming cost V 6 bases and J 1 base, with 3 bases left between them. CDR3 sequence (DNA): TGTGCCAGCTCGGTCCAAGAGACCCAGTACTTC. Translated: CASSVQETQYF. Full variable domain (outside the CDR3, taken from reference TRBV18 and TRBJ2-5): NAGVMQNPRHLVRRRGQEARLRCSPMKGHSHVYWYRQLPEEGLKFMVYLQKENIIDESGMPKERFSAEFPKEGPSILRIQQVVRGDSAAYFCASSVQETQYFGPGTRLLVL.

This clone was found a few times. The chain couples TRBV27 to TRBJ2-1; D may correspond to TRBD1 or TRBD2 (5 bases each). Germline CDR1 is MNHEY and CDR2 is SMNVEV (reference sequence). Between the trimmed V and J ends, which lost 7 bases and 4 bases, there was a span of 17 bases. The CDR3 has 15 residues. The CDR3 DNA reads TGTGCCAGCACGAAGGCCCCAGAGGGGTACAATGAGCAGTTCTTC. Protein sequence: CASTKAPEGYNEQFF.

The chain recombines TRBV18 with TRBJ2-1; the D call may be TRBD1 or TRBD2 (5 bases each). The V gene lost 4 bases and the J gene lost 7 bases, with 20 bases spanning the gap. Germline lookup yields CDR1 KGHSH and CDR2 LQKENI. There are 16 residues in the CDR3. CDR3: CASSQLGGTVINEQFF. The CDR3 DNA follows: TGTGCCAGCTCACAACTTGGGGGAACGGTGATAAATGAGCAGTTCTTC. Looking up the rest from reference TRBV18 and TRBJ2-1 gives the full variable domain: NAGVMQNPRHLVRRRGQEARLRCSPMKGHSHVYWYRQLPEEGLKFMVYLQKENIIDESGMPKERFSAEFPKEGPSILRIQQVVRGDSAAYFCASSQLGGTVINEQFFGPGTRLTVL.

The chain couples TRBV7-2 to TRBJ1-4; TRBD1 matches 7 bases. The CDR3 extends over 14 amino acids. CDR1 is SGHTA, CDR2 FQGNSA, per germline. V shed 5 bases, J shed 5 bases, and the junction held 5 bases outside the gene matches. CDR3 coding DNA: TGTGCCAGCAGCATACAGGGGCCGAATGAAAAACTGTTTTTT. This sequence encodes CASSIQGPNEKLFF.

The J gene is TRBJ1-3, the V gene TRBV6-5; D is uncertain. Trimming took 5 bases from V and 0 from J, leaving 11 bases between them. CDR1 and CDR2 (germline): MNHEY, SVGAGI. This CDR3 is built from 15 residues. CDR3 DNA sequence: TGTGCCAGCAGTCCCGGACCGGCCTCTGGAAACACCATATATTTT. Its protein is CASSPGPASGNTIYF.

J is TRBJ1-6 and V is TRBV5-4, with 8 bases lining up with TRBD1. Germline CDR1 SGHNT, CDR2 YYREEE (reference sequence). Trimming cost V 3 bases and J 0 bases; bases outside gene matches: 5. This CDR3 has 17 residues. The chain's CDR3 is CASSSTGTGSYNSPLHF. The CDR3 bases are TGTGCCAGCAGCTCAACCGGGACAGGCTCCTATAATTCACCCCTCCACTTT.

This chain uses TRBV28 with TRBJ2-3; D is ambiguous. This CDR3 has 13 amino acids. V lost 5 bases and J lost 2, with 8 bases in between. Germline V lookup: CDR1 MDHEN, CDR2 SYDVKM. The CDR3 here is CASSPSNTDTQYF. In DNA, the CDR3 is TGTGCCAGCAGTCCCTCTAACACAGATACGCAGTATTTT.

This clone was seen a single time. The J gene is TRBJ2-3, the V gene TRBV5-1; D is perhaps TRBD2 (6 bases). V was clipped by 4 bases and J by 2 bases, with 11 bases between them. The CDR3 length is 14 residues. The germline CDR1 and CDR2 sequences are SGHRS and YFSETQ. CDR3 sequence: CASSRGTDTDTQYF. The CDR3 bases are TGCGCCAGCAGCCGGGGGACTGACACAGATACGCAGTATTTT.